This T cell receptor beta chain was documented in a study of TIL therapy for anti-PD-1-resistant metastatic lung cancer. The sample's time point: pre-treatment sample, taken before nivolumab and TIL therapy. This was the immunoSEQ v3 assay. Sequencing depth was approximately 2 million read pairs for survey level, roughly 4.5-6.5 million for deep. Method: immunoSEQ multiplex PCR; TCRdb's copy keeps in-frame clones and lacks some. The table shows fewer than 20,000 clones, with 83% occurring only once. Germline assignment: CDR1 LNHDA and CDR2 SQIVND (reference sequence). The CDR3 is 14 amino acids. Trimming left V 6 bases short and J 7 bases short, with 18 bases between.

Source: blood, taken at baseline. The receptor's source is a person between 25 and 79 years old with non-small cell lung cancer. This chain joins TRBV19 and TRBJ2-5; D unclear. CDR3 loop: CASSNKVGIGTQYF. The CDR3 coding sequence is TGTGCCAGTAGCAACAAGGTGGGGATCGGGACCCAGTACTTC.